A selection of T cell receptor beta chains follows, all from one sample in a study of graft-versus-host responses after intestinal transplantation. Produced via immunoSEQ multiplex PCR; TCRdb's table is partial and in-frame only. The sample lists approximately 130,000 clones, 85% to 95% occurring once. These receptors' antigens are unknown. Sequenced material: unstimulated CD4+ T cells sorted from spleen or lymph node cells, taken before intestinal transplant. These receptors were obtained from a human donor who received an intestinal transplant. CDR3s include the opening cysteine and the closing phenylalanine or tryptophan. Each record gives: clone size, D gene, J gene, V gene, CDR3 DNA, CDR3 protein. The D gene is left open where the match is weak. Some rows have no size entry. The others give once, few or many, or a class for an expanded clone.

abundance: .; d_gene: .; j_gene: TRBJ2-1; v_gene: TRBV10-3; CDR3nt: TGTGCCATCAGTACAAGCTCCTACAATGAGCAGTTCTTC; CDR3aa: CAISTSSYNEQFF
abundance: .; d_gene: .; j_gene: TRBJ1-4; v_gene: TRBV2; CDR3nt: TGTGCCAGCCGATTCGGGACTTCTAATGAAAAACTGTTTTTT; CDR3aa: CASRFGTSNEKLFF
abundance: once; d_gene: TRBD1; j_gene: TRBJ2-7; v_gene: TRBV6-6; CDR3nt: TGTGCCAGCAAGCCGGGACAGGGGGTAGGCGAGCAGTACTTC; CDR3aa: CASKPGQGVGEQYF
abundance: .; d_gene: .; j_gene: TRBJ2-5; v_gene: TRBV4-2; CDR3nt: TGTGCCAGCAGCCAATCAGGGCAAGAGACCCAGTACTTC; CDR3aa: CASSQSGQETQYF
abundance: .; d_gene: .; j_gene: TRBJ2-1; v_gene: TRBV2; CDR3nt: TGTGCCAGCACGCGTGGGCTCGTCAATGAGCAGTTCTTC; CDR3aa: CASTRGLVNEQFF
abundance: .; d_gene: .; j_gene: TRBJ2-3; v_gene: TRBV29-1; CDR3nt: TGCAGCGTTGAAGTATCACTAGGGGTAGATACGCAGTATTTT; CDR3aa: CSVEVSLGVDTQYF
abundance: .; d_gene: .; j_gene: TRBJ2-2; v_gene: TRBV7-9; CDR3nt: TGTGCCAGCACCTTATCCACTGGGGACACAACCACCGGGGAGCTGTTTTTT; CDR3aa: CASTLSTGDTTTGELFF
abundance: .; d_gene: .; j_gene: TRBJ2-1; v_gene: TRBV5-1; CDR3nt: TGCGCCAGCAGCTTGGCCGGGCCCCTATCGGGTGAGCAGTTCTTC; CDR3aa: CASSLAGPLSGEQFF
abundance: .; d_gene: .; j_gene: TRBJ1-3; v_gene: TRBV4-1; CDR3nt: TGCGCCAGCAGCCAAGAGAAAGGGAGTGGTGCAAGCTCTGGAAACACCATATATTTT; CDR3aa: CASSQEKGSGASSGNTIYF
abundance: .; d_gene: .; j_gene: TRBJ1-6; v_gene: TRBV9; CDR3nt: TGTGCCAGCAGCGTAATTGGGGCGGAAGGGGATAATTCACCCCTCCACTTT; CDR3aa: CASSVIGAEGDNSPLHF
abundance: .; d_gene: .; j_gene: TRBJ2-7; v_gene: TRBV25-1; CDR3nt: TGTGCCAGCAGTGAATCGGTTTCCTACGAGCAGTACTTC; CDR3aa: CASSESVSYEQYF
abundance: .; d_gene: .; j_gene: TRBJ2-3; v_gene: TRBV5-4; CDR3nt: TGTGCCAGCAGCTTGGTTGGAGCGGGCAGGACAGATACGCAGTATTTT; CDR3aa: CASSLVGAGRTDTQYF
abundance: .; d_gene: .; j_gene: TRBJ1-3; v_gene: TRBV6-1; CDR3nt: TGTGCCAGCAGTGAGCAAACCCAGAGAAACACCATATATTTT; CDR3aa: CASSEQTQRNTIYF
abundance: .; d_gene: .; j_gene: TRBJ1-2; v_gene: TRBV2; CDR3nt: TGTGCCAGCAGTGAGCTCGGGGACACACCTAACTATGGCTACACCTTC; CDR3aa: CASSELGDTPNYGYTF
abundance: .; d_gene: .; j_gene: TRBJ2-1; v_gene: TRBV11-3; CDR3nt: TGTGCCAGCAGCACGGGGGCCTCCATATACAATGAGCAGTTCTTC; CDR3aa: CASSTGASIYNEQFF
abundance: once; d_gene: TRBD1; j_gene: TRBJ1-1; v_gene: TRBV5-1; CDR3nt: TGCGCCAGCAGCTTGGGTGACAGGGACTTCGGGGCCGCTTTCTTT; CDR3aa: CASSLGDRDFGAAFF
abundance: .; d_gene: TRBD1; j_gene: TRBJ2-3; v_gene: TRBV11-3; CDR3nt: TGTGCCAGCAGCTTAGATCATCTAGGGGGCGCAGATACGCAGTATTTT; CDR3aa: CASSLDHLGGADTQYF
abundance: .; d_gene: TRBD1; j_gene: TRBJ1-1; v_gene: TRBV6-5; CDR3nt: TGTGCCAGTGGACAGGGAAGGGGGACTGAAGCTTTCTTT; CDR3aa: CASGQGRGTEAFF
abundance: .; d_gene: .; j_gene: TRBJ1-4; v_gene: TRBV5-1; CDR3nt: TGCGCCAGCAGCCCAGGATGGGGTTCTGAGGAAAAACTGTTTTTT; CDR3aa: CASSPGWGSEEKLFF
abundance: .; d_gene: TRBD1; j_gene: TRBJ2-7; v_gene: TRBV2; CDR3nt: TGTGCCAGCCGGGACAGGGGGCTCGGGCAGTACTTC; CDR3aa: CASRDRGLGQYF
abundance: .; d_gene: TRBD1; j_gene: TRBJ2-2; v_gene: TRBV2; CDR3nt: TGTGCCAGCAATCCGGACAGGTTCACCGGGGAGCTGTTTTTT; CDR3aa: CASNPDRFTGELFF
abundance: .; d_gene: TRBD1; j_gene: TRBJ1-2; v_gene: TRBV29-1; CDR3nt: TGCAGCGCAACGGACAGGGACTTCTATGGCTACACCTTC; CDR3aa: CSATDRDFYGYTF